The 7 T cell receptor beta chains in this list originate from one sample, sequenced in a study of cytomegalovirus exposure and HLA in healthy donors (dated by TCRdb to the late 2010s). Library generation was performed with the immunoSEQ multiplex PCR assay. For the multiplex PCR, a mixture combining 60 forward primers for TCR Vbeta segments and 13 reverse primers for TCR Jbeta segments was used. TCRdb obtained this table from immuneACCESS and retained in-frame rearrangements with V and J assigned. These tables miss some clones; where compared with another copy, unresolved V genes account for less than half of the shortfall, and the remainder is unexplained. A total of roughly 160,000 clones appear in this sample, about 85% of them only once. 1% of the sample lies in the top ten. Sequencing was done on a sample of PBMCs. Receptors were obtained from a boy between 2 and 10 years old in good health and CMV-seronegative.

This clone came up once. The genes are TRBV5-6 and TRBJ2-6; the match to TRBD2 covers 14 bases. The germline CDR1 and CDR2 sequences are SGHDT and YYEEEE. V lost 4 bases and J lost 4; bases outside the gene matches: 4. There are 17 residues in the CDR3. CDR3 region: CASSGLAGGRGANVLTF. The CDR3 bases are TGTGCCAGCAGCGGACTAGCGGGAGGCCGGGGGGCCAACGTCCTGACTTTC.

The chain couples TRBV5-1 to TRBJ1-6, with TRBD1 matching over 8 bases. This CDR3 is built from 15 residues. Germline CDR1 SGHRS, CDR2 YFSETQ. The ends lost 0 bases at V and 5 bases at J; junction bases unmatched: 1. DNA for the CDR3: TGCGCCAGCAGCTTGGGCAGGGGGCATAATTCACCCCTCCACTTT. It yields the protein CASSLGRGHNSPLHF.

The chain has TRBV28 and TRBJ1-5; 8 bases match TRBD1. Germline lookup yields CDR1 MDHEN and CDR2 SYDVKM. The V segment lost 7 bases and the J segment 2 bases; nucleotides outside the gene matches: 4. This CDR3 is 14 amino acids long. The CDR3 loop is CASKETGGNQPQHF. The CDR3 bases are TGTGCCAGCAAGGAGACAGGGGGCAATCAGCCCCAGCATTTT.

The chain has TRBV27 and TRBJ1-6, with a weak D call TRBD1 (5 bases). The germline V gene encodes CDR1 MNHEY and CDR2 SMNVEV (reference sequence). The CDR3 loop spans 15 amino acids. V was clipped by 0 bases and J by 7 bases, with 10 bases between them. The CDR3 sequence is CASSLSGGWNSPLHF. The CDR3 coding sequence is TGTGCCAGCAGTTTATCGGGGGGGTGGAATTCACCCCTCCACTTT.

The CDR3 loop reads CASTGRIGYTF. DNA for the CDR3: TGTGCCAGCACAGGGAGGATCGGCTACACCTTC. The V call is TRBV28, the J call TRBJ1-2; possible D gene TRBD1, 5 bases. Germline loops: CDR1 MDHEN, CDR2 SYDVKM. The germline V and J ends were trimmed by 7 bases and 8 bases, with 11 bases remaining between them. The CDR3 has 11 residues.

The genes are TRBV2 and TRBJ2-5; D is perhaps TRBD1 (5 bases). Germline assignment: CDR1 SNHLY and CDR2 FYNNEI. There are 13 residues in the CDR3. Trimming shortened V by 3 bases and J by 4 bases, and 9 bases separated the two germline ends. The CDR3 DNA is TGTGCCAGCAGTGAGGGCAGGGTAGAGACCCAGTACTTC. This sequence encodes CASSEGRVETQYF. Full variable domain (rest looked up from reference TRBV2 and TRBJ2-5): EPEVTQTPSHQVTQMGQEVILRCVPISNHLYFYWYRQILGQKVEFLVSFYNNEISEKSEIFDDQFSVERPDGSNFTLKIRSTKLEDSAMYFCASSEGRVETQYFGPGTRLLVL.

The chain is built from TRBV7-8 and TRBJ2-2; maybe TRBD1 (6 bases). The length of the CDR3 is 17 residues. Germline CDR1 SGHVS, CDR2 FQNEAQ. The ends were cut back, 2 bases at V and 4 bases at J, with 17 bases in the middle. CDR3 sequence: CASSLIRSTGTTGELFF. The CDR3 region has the DNA TGTGCCAGCAGCTTAATCAGGTCCACAGGGACCACCGGGGAGCTGTTTTTT.